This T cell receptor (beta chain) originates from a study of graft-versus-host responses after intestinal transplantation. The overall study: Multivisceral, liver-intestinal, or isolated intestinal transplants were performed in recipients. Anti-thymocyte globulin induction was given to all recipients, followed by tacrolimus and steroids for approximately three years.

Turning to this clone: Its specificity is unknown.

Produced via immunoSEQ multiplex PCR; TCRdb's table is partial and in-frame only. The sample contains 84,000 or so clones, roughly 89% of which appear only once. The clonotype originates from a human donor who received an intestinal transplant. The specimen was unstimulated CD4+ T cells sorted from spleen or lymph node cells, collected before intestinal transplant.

The CDR3 nucleotides read TGTGCCAGCAGCGTAGGCGGGACGACCTACAATGAGCAGTTCTTC. Its protein product is CASSVGGTTYNEQFF. The V call is TRBV9, the J call TRBJ2-1; tentative D call: TRBD2 (6 bases). The CDR3 extends over 15 amino acids. V lost 0 bases and J lost 2, with 9 bases in between. The V gene's germline CDR1 is SGDLS and CDR2 YYNGEE.